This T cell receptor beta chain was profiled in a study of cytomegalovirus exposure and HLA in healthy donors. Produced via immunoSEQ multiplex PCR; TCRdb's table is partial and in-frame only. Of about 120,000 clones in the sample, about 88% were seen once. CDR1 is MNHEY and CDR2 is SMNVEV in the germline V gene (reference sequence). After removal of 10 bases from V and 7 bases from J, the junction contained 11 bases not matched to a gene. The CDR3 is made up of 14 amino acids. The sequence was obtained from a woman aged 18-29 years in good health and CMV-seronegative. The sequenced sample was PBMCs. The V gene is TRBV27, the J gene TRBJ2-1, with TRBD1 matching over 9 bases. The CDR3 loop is CATSPGQGKNEQFF. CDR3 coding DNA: TGTGCCACCTCACCGGGACAGGGCAAGAATGAGCAGTTCTTC.